This T cell receptor (beta chain) was sequenced in a study of siplizumab effects on memory and regulatory T cells (dated by TCRdb to between 2018 and 2021). Context from the whole study: The effect of the anti-CD2 antibody siplizumab on alloreactive T-cell subsets was examined in allogeneic mixed lymphocyte reactions constructed from human PBMCs.

Library prep was done by the immunoSEQ multiplex PCR assay. Roughly 100,000 TCR templates per sample were assayed by the deep sequencing platform. Genomic DNA extracted from sorted T cells was used for TCRbeta CDR3 sequencing. Per the authors' processing: Clonal analysis of TCRbeta CDR3 data was done in the R programming language. Alloreactive CD4+ and CD8+ clones were defined by comparing unstimulated samples with post-reaction CFSE-low samples. Regulatory or non-regulatory origin was assigned to alloreactive CD4+ clones by matching of sequences to sorted unstimulated Treg and non-Treg repertoires. Sourced from immuneACCESS, this table was stored by TCRdb with only in-frame sequences that have V and J called. A share of the clones is absent; for the studies checked, an unresolved V gene accounts for under half, and the remainder has no known explanation. V and J calls and clone size come straight from that table; D and trimming were deduced from the DNA. This sample gives over 70,000 clones in total; more than 80% of them show up just once. The ten biggest clones cover 15% of the sample.

Sorted unstimulated T cells, along with proliferating T cells recovered from mixed lymphocyte reactions, underwent TCRbeta CDR3 sequencing. Fresh whole blood from approximately 9 HLA-typed healthy donors was used to isolate PBMCs. Note on this clone: This receptor's antigen is unknown. Base qualities were left out, and no much larger clone turns up one base away.

The CDR3 sequence holds 12 residues, the cysteine and phenylalanine included. Of all the DNA, just the CDR3 is kept, 36 bases in frame from base 1. In the germline V gene, CDR1 corresponds to SGHDN and CDR2 to FVKESK. V gives up 2 bases and J gives up 5 bases, and the segment between their germline ends measures 6 bases. Study-level results and caveats: Because sequences at frequencies below about 10^-5 were poorly captured, only a minor fraction of alloreactive clones could be mapped back to unstimulated subsets. Whether proliferating Tregs from siplizumab cultures actually had suppressive function was not functionally confirmed. About 80-96% of proliferating CD4+ or CD8+ clones could not be given a naive or memory phenotype. Siplizumab significantly lowered the cumulative frequency of alloreactive sequences that could be traced to unstimulated CD4+ memory T cells. Compared with memory T cells, unstimulated naive T cells appeared more diverse, and naive cells seemed to make a substantial contribution to the alloresponse. In reactions with siplizumab, an average of around 70% of mappable alloreactive CD4+ clones were Treg-derived, compared with 25% to 30% in control reactions.

The receptor chain draws on TRBV14 and TRBJ2-5; there is no confident call for the D gene. Sequenced: CD4+ T cells sorted from blood. This clonotype originated in a human donor in good health. The DNA sequence follows: TGTGCCAGCAGCCAACAGTGGGAGACCCAGTACTTC. It is translated as CASSQQWETQYF.